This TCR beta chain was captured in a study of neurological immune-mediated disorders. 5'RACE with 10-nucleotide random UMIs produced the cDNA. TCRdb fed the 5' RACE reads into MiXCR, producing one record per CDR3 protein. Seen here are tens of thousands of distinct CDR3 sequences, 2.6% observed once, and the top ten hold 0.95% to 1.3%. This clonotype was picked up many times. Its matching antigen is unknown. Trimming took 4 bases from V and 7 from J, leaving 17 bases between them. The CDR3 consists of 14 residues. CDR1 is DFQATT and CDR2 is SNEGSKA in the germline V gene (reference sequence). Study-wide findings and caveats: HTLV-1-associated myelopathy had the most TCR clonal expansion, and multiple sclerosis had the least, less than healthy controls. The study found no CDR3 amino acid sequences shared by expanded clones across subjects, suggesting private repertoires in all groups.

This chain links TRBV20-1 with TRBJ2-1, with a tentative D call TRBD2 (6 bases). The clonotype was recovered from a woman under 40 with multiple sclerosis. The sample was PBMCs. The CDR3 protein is CSATLLGGVNEQFF. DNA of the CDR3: TGCAGTGCTACTTTACTAGGCGGGGTTAATGAGCAGTTCTTC.